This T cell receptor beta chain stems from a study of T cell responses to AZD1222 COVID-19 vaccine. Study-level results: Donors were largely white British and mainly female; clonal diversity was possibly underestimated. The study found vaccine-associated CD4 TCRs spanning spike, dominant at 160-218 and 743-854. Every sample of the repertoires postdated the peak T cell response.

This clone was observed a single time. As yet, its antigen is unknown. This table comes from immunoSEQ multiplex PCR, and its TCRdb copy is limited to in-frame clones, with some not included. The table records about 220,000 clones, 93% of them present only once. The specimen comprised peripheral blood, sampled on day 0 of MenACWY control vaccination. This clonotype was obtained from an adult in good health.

This chain's CDR3 is CASSEGRHSNQPQHF. The CDR3 DNA reads as TGTGCCAGCAGCGAGGGACGGCATAGCAATCAGCCCCAGCATTTT. V is TRBV9 and J is TRBJ1-5, with TRBD1 as a possible D gene (5 bases). The germline V and J ends were trimmed by 3 bases and 0 bases, with 10 bases remaining between them. CDR1 is SGDLS and CDR2 is YYNGEE in the germline V gene. This CDR3 contains 15 residues. Full variable domain (outside the CDR3, taken from reference TRBV9 and TRBJ1-5): DSGVTQTPKHLITATGQRVTLRCSPRSGDLSVYWYQQSLDQGLQFLIQYYNGEERAKGNILERFSAQQFPDLHSELNLSSLELGDSALYFCASSEGRHSNQPQHFGDGTRLSIL.